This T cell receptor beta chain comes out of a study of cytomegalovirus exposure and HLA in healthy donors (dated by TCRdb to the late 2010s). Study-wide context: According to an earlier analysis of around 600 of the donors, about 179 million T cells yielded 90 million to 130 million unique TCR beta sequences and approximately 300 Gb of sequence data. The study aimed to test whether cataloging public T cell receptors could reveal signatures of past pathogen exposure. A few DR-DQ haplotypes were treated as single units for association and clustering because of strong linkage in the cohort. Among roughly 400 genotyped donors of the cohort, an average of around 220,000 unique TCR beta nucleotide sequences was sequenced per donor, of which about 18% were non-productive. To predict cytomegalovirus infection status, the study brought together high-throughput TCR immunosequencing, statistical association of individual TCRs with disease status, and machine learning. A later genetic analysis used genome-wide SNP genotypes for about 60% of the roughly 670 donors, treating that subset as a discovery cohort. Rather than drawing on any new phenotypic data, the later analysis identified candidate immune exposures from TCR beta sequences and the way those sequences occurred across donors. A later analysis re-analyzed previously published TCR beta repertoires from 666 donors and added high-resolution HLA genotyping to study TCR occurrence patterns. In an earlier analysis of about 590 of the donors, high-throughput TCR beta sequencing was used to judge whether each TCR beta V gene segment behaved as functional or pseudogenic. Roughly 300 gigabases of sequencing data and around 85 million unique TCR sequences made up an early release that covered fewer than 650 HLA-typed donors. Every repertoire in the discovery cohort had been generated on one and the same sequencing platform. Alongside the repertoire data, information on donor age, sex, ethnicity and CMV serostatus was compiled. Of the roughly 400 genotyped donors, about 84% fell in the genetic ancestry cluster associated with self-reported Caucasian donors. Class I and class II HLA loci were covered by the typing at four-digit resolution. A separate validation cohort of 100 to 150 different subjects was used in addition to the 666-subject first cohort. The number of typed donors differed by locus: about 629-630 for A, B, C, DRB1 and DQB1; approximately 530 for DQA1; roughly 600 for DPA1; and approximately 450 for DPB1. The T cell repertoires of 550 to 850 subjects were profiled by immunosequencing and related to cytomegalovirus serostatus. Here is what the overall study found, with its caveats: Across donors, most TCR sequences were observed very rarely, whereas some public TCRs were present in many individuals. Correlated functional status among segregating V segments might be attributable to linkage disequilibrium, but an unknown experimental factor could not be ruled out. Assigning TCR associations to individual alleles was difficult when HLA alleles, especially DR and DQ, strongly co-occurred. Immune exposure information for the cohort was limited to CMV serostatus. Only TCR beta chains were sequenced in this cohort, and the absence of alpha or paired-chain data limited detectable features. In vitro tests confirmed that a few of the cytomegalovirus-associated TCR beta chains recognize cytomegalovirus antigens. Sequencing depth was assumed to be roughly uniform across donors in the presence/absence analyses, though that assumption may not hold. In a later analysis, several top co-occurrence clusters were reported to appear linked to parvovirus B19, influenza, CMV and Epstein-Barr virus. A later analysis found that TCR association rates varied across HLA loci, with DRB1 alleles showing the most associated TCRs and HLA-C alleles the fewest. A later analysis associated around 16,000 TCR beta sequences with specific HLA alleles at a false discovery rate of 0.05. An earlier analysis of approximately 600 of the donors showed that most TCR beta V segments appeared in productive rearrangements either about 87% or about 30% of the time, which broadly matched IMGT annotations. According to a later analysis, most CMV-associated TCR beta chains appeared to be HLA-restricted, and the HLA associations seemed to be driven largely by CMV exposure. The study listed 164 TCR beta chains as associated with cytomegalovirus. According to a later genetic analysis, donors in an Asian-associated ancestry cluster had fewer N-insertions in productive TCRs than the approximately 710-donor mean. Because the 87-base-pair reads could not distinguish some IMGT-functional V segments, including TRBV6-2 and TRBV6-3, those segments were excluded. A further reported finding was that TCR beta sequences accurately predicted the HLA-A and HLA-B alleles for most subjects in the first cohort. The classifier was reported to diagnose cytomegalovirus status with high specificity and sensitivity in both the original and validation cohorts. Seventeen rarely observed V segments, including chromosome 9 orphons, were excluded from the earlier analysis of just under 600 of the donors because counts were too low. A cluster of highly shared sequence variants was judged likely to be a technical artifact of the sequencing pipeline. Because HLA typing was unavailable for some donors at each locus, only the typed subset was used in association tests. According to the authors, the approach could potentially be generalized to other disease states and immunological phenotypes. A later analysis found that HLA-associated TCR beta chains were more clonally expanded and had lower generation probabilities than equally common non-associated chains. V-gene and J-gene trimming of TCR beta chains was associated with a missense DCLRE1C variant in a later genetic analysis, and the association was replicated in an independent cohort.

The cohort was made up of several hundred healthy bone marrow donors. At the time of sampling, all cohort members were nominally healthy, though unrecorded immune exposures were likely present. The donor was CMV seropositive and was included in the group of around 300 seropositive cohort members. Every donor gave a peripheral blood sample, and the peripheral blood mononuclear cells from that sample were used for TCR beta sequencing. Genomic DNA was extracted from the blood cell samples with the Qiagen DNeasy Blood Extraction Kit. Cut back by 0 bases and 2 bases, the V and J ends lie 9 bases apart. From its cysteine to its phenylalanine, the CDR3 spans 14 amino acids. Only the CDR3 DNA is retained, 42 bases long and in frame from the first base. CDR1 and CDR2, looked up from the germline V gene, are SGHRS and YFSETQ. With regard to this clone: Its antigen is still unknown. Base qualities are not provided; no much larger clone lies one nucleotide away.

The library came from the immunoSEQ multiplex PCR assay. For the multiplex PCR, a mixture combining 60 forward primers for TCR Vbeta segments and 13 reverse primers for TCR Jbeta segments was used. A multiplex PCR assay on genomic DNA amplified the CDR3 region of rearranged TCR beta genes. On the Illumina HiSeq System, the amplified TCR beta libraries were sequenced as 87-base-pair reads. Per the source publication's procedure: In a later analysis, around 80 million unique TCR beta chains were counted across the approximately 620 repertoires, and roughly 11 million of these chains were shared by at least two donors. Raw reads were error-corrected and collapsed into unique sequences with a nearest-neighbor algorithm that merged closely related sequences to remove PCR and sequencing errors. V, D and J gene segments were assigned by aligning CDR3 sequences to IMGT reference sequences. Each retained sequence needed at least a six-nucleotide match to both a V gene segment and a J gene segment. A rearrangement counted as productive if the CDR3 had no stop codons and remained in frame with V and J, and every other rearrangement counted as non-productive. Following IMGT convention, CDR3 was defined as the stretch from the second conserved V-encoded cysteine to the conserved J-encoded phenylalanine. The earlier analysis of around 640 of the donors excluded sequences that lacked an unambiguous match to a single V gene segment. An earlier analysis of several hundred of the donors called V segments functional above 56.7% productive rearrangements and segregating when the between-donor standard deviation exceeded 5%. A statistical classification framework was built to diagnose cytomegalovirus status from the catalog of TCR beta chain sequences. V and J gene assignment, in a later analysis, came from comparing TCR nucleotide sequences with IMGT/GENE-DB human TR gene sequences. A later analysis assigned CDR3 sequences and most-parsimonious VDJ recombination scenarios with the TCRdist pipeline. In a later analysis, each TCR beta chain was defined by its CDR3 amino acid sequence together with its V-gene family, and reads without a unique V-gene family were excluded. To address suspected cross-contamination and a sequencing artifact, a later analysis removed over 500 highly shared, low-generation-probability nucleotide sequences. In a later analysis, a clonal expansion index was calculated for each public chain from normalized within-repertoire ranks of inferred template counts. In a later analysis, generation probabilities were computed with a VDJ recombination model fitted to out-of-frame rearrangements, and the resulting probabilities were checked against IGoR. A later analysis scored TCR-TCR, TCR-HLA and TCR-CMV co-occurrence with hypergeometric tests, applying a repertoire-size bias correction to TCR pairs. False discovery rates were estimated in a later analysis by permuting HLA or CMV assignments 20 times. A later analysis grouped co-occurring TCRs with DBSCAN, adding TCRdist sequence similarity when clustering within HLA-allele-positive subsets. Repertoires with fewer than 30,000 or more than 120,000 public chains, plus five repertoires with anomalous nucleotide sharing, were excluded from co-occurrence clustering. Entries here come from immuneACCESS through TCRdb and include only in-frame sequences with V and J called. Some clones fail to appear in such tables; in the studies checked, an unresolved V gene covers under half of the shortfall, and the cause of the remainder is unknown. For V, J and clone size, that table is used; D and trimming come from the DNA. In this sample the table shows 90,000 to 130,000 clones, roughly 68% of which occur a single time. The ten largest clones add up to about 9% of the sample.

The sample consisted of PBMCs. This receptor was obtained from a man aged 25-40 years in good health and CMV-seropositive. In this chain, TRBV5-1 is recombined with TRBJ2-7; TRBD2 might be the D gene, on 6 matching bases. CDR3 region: CASSLALAPYEQYF. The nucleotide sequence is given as TGCGCCAGCAGCTTGGCACTAGCCCCCTACGAGCAGTACTTC.